The clone carrying this T cell receptor (beta chain) was recorded many times. The target antigen is unknown. RNA transcripts served as template for amplifying TCR beta CDR3 sequences. HTBI-primed first-round RT-PCR preceded second-round multiplex PCR. TCRdb reprocessed the multiplex PCR reads via MiXCR and lists one record per CDR3 protein. This table has 600,000 to 700,000 distinct CDR3 sequences, 35% to 50% appearing once. This sample stems from a study of Graves' ophthalmopathy and Graves' hyperthyroidism. Study information: Before any treatment, peripheral blood was taken at the initial diagnosis. Study-wide results and limits: The blood repertoire also included most expanded thyroid clonotypes above 0.001 frequency.

Trimming took off 3 bases at V and 1 base at J, with 9 bases between the two ends. The CDR3 runs to 14 residues. CDR1 is SNHLY and CDR2 is FYNNEI in the germline V gene. From fresh peripheral blood, around 9.3 ml in volume, the PBMCs were obtained. What was sequenced was peripheral blood. The sequence came from an adult man with Graves' ophthalmopathy. The genes are TRBV2 and TRBJ2-5; D gene ambiguous. The CDR3 sequence is CASSEWIPQETQYF. Written as DNA, the CDR3 is TGTGCCAGCAGTGAGTGGATCCCCCAAGAGACCCAGTACTTC.